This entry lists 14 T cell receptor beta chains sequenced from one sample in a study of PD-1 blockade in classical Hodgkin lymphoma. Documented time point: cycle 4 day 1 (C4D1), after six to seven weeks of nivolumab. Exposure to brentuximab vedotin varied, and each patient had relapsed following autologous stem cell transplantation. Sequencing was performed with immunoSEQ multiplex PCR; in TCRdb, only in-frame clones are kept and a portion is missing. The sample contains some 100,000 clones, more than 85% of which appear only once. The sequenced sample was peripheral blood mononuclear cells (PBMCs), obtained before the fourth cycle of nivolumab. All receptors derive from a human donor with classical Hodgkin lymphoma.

In DNA form, the CDR3 reads TGTGCCAGCAGCGTAAGGACAGGGGTATTCACAGATACGCAGTATTTT. This encodes CASSVRTGVFTDTQYF. The chain has TRBV9 and TRBJ2-3; TRBD1 matches at 9 bases. CDR3 size: 16 residues. After removal of 1 base from V and 2 bases from J, the junction contained 5 bases not matched to a gene. Germline-derived CDR1 and CDR2 are SGDLS and YYNGEE.

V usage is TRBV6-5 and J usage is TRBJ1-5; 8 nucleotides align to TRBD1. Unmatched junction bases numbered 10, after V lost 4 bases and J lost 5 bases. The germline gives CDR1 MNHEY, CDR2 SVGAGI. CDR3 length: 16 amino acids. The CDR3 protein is CASSFLQGAGDQPQHF. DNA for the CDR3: TGTGCCAGCAGTTTTTTGCAGGGGGCCGGGGATCAGCCCCAGCATTTT.

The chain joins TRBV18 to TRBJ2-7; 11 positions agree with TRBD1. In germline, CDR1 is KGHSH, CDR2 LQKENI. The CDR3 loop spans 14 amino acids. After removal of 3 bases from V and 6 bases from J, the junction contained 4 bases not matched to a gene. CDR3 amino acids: CASSPRTGGSEQYF. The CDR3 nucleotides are TGTGCCAGCTCACCCAGGACAGGGGGCAGCGAGCAGTACTTC.

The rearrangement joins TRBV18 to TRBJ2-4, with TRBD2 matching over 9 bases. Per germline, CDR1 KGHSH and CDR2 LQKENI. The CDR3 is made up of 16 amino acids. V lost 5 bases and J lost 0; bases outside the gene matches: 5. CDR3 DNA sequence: TGTGCCAGCTCATCGACTAGCGGTTTAGCCAAAAACATTCAGTACTTC. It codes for CASSSTSGLAKNIQYF. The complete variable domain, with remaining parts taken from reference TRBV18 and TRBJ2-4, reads NAGVMQNPRHLVRRRGQEARLRCSPMKGHSHVYWYRQLPEEGLKFMVYLQKENIIDESGMPKERFSAEFPKEGPSILRIQQVVRGDSAAYFCASSSTSGLAKNIQYFGAGTRLSVL.

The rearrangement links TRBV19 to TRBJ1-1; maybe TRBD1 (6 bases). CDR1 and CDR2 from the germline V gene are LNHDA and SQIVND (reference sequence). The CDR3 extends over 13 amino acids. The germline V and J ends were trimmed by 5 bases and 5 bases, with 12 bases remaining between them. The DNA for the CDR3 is TGTGCCAGTAGTGAGGGGGTGAGGACTGAAGCTTTCTTT. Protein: CASSEGVRTEAFF.

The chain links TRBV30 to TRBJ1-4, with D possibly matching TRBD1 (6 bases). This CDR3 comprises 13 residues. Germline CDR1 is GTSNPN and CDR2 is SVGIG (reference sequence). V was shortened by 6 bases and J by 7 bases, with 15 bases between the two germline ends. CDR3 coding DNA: TGTGCCTGTTACAGGGAGGCGAGTGAAAAACTGTTTTTT. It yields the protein CACYREASEKLFF.

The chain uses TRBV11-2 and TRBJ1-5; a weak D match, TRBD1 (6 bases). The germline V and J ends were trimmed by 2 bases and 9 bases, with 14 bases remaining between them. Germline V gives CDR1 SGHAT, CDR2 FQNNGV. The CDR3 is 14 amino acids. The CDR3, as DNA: TGTGCCAGCAGCTTATCATCGGGGGCATGGCCCCAGCATTTT. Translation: CASSLSSGAWPQHF.

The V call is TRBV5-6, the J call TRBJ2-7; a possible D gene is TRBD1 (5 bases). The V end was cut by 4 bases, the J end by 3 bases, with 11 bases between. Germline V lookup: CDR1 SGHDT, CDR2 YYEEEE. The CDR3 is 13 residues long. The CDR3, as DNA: TGTGCCAGCAGCACAGGATCAGGCTACGAGCAGTACTTC. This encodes CASSTGSGYEQYF.

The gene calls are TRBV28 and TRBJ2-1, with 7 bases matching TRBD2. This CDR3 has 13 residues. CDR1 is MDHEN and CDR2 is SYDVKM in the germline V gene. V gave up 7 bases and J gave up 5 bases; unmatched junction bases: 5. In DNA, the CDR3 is TGTGCCAGCAACTGGGAGGGGAACAATGAGCAGTTCTTC. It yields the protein CASNWEGNNEQFF.

Written as DNA, the CDR3 is TGTGCCAGCAGTGCGCGGACCCTTCAGACAGATACGCAGTATTTT. This gives the protein CASSARTLQTDTQYF. The chain combines TRBV2 with TRBJ2-3; D gene uncertain. CDR1 is SNHLY, CDR2 FYNNEI, per germline. The ends were cut back, 4 bases at V and 3 bases at J, with 14 bases in the middle. This CDR3 comprises 15 residues.

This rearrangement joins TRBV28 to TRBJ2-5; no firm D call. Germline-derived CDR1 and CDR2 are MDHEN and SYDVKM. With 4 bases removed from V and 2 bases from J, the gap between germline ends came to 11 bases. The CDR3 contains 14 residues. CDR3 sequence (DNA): TGTGCCAGCAGTTGGCCTGGACCGCAAGAGACCCAGTACTTC. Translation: CASSWPGPQETQYF. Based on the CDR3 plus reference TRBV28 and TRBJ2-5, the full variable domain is DVKVTQSSRYLVKRTGEKVFLECVQDMDHENMFWYRQDPGLGLRLIYFSYDVKMKEKGDIPEGYSVSREKKERFSLILESASTNQTSMYLCASSWPGPQETQYFGPGTRLLVL.

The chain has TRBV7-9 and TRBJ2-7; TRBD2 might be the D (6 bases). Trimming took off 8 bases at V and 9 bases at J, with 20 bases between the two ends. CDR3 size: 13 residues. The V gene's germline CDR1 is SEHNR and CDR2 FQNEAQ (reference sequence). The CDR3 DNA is TGTGCCAGCGATAGGGCGGGAACAGACGGGCAGTACTTC. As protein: CASDRAGTDGQYF.

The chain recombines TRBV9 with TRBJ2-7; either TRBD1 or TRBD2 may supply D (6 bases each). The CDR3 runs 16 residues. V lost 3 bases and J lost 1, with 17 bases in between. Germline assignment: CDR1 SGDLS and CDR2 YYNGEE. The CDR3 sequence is CASSEGGLPYSYEQYF. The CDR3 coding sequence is TGTGCCAGCAGCGAGGGGGGACTTCCCTATTCCTACGAGCAGTACTTC. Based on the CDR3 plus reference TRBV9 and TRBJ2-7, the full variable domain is DSGVTQTPKHLITATGQRVTLRCSPRSGDLSVYWYQQSLDQGLQFLIQYYNGEERAKGNILERFSAQQFPDLHSELNLSSLELGDSALYFCASSEGGLPYSYEQYFGPGTRLTVT.

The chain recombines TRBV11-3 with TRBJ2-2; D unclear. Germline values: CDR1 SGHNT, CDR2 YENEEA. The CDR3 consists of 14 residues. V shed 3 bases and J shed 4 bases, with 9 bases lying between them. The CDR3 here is CASSFDASTGELFF. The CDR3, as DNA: TGTGCCAGCAGCTTCGATGCTTCCACCGGGGAGCTGTTTTTT.